A selection of T cell receptor beta chains follows, all from one sample in a study of shared clonotypes between healthy human individuals. Here immunoSEQ multiplex PCR was the method, and the copy in TCRdb shows in-frame clones only, minus some. The data contain about 2.1 million clones, 93% of them singletons. The sample was naive CD8+ T cells from PBMCs. These receptors all come from a man younger than 35 in good health. Some clones in this sample may be carry-over from other donors' samples. The CDR3 runs from the conserved cysteine through the conserved F or W. A D gene is named only where the DNA matches it firmly. Clone size is stated in some rows and not others, as once, few, many or a class when expanded.

>TRBD1|once|TRBV27|TRBJ1-4
TGTGCCAGCAGTCCATACAGGGGCCGGAATGAAAAACTGTTTTTT
CASSPYRGRNEKLFF
>NA|few|TRBV19|TRBJ1-5
TGTGCCACCAAGGTAAGGGGCGGGGGACAGCCCCAGCATTTT
CATKVRGGGQPQHF
>NA|NA|TRBV5-4|TRBJ2-7
TGTGCCAGCAGCCAAGACAGGCGCTACGAGCAGTACTTC
CASSQDRRYEQYF
>NA|NA|TRBV19|TRBJ1-5
TGTGCCAGTAGTATGGGTGGGGGACAGCCCCAGCATTTT
CASSMGGGQPQHF
>NA|NA|TRBV11-2|TRBJ2-4
TGTGCCAGCAGCTTCAGCCCCACCACCGGGCCCAAAAACATTCAGTACTTC
CASSFSPTTGPKNIQYF
>NA|NA|TRBV18|TRBJ1-3
TGTGCCAGCTCACCGACCAGGGGCGTCTCTGGAAACACCATATATTTT
CASSPTRGVSGNTIYF
>NA|NA|TRBV9|TRBJ1-1
TGTGCCAGCAGCGTAGATGGAGCTCCGAACACTGAAGCTTTCTTT
CASSVDGAPNTEAFF
>TRBD1|NA|TRBV28|TRBJ1-2
TGTGCCAGCAGTTTTTACAGGGGGGATGGTAGCTACACCTTC
CASSFYRGDGSYTF
>NA|NA|TRBV6-5|TRBJ1-1
TGTGCCAGCACCGACCGTCCGGGACAGAACACTGAAGCTTTCTTT
CASTDRPGQNTEAFF
>TRBD2|NA|TRBV5-1|TRBJ2-1
TGCGCCAGCAGCGGACTAGCGGGCCAATACAATGAGCAGTTCTTC
CASSGLAGQYNEQFF
>NA|NA|TRBV6-1|TRBJ1-1
TGTGCCACCTGGGGACGTTCGAATGAAGCTTTCTTT
CATWGRSNEAFF
>TRBD1|NA|TRBV27|TRBJ2-5
TGTGCCAGCAGTTGGGGACAGGGTTCGGGTAGGGAGACCCAGTACTTC
CASSWGQGSGRETQYF
>TRBD2|once|TRBV5-1|TRBJ2-5
TGCGCCAGCAGCTTGCGACTAGCGGGAGGGCCATTGGAGACCCAGTACTTC
CASSLRLAGGPLETQYF
>NA|NA|TRBV19|TRBJ1-2
TGTGCCAGTAGTATCGGGACTTTATCGGACACCCTCTCCTATGGCTACACCTTC
CASSIGTLSDTLSYGYTF
>NA|NA|TRBV5-1|TRBJ1-6
TGCGCCAGCAGCTTGGGGAGCTCCTATAATTCACCCCTCCACTTT
CASSLGSSYNSPLHF
>NA|NA|TRBV4-1|TRBJ2-5
TGCGCCAGCAGCCGGATTGGGAAGAGTGAGACCCAGTACTTC
CASSRIGKSETQYF
>NA|NA|TRBV9|TRBJ2-1
TGTGCCAGCGGAGCTCAGGGGCCACTGACGGATGAGCAGTTCTTC
CASGAQGPLTDEQFF
>NA|NA|TRBV9|TRBJ2-7
TGTGCCGGCAGCGTAGGTAAGCGTAACCCCTCCTACGAGCAGTACTTC
CAGSVGKRNPSYEQYF
>TRBD2|NA|TRBV13|TRBJ2-7
TGTGCCAGCAGCTTAGACCCGGGACTAGCGGGAGGCGGGCAGTACTTC
CASSLDPGLAGGGQYF
>NA|NA|TRBV4-1|TRBJ1-1
TGCGCCAGCAGCCATGAGGGGATCAGCACTGAAGCTTTCTTT
CASSHEGISTEAFF